Below are 17 T cell receptor beta chains sequenced from a single sample in a study of blood T cell repertoires in COVID-19. This table comes from immunoSEQ multiplex PCR, and its TCRdb copy is limited to in-frame clones, with some not included. The sample yields about 51,000 clones, around 84% seen once. Sequenced material: peripheral blood. These receptors originate from a man older than 75 with active COVID-19.

The rearrangement joins TRBV30 to TRBJ2-1, with 10 bases fitting TRBD1. The V segment lost 3 bases and the J segment 10 bases; nucleotides outside the gene matches: 9. The germline V gene has CDR1 GTSNPN and CDR2 SVGIG (reference sequence). The CDR3 spans 14 residues. The CDR3 DNA sequence: TGTGCCTGGAGGGACAGGGGGATACCATACGAGCAGTTCTTC. Its translation: CAWRDRGIPYEQFF.

This clone was counted only a few times. The chain links TRBV5-5 to TRBJ2-3; D unclear. Germline lookup yields CDR1 SGHKS and CDR2 YYEKEE (reference sequence). Trimming removed 0 bases at V and 7 bases at J, with 9 bases between. CDR3 length: 13 residues. CDR3 region: CASSLGLQHTQYF. The CDR3 coding sequence is TGTGCCAGCAGCTTGGGACTTCAACATACGCAGTATTTT.

The V call is TRBV7-2, the J call TRBJ1-5, with D perhaps matching TRBD1 (6 bases). CDR1 and CDR2 (germline): SGHTA, FQGNSA. The CDR3 spans 13 residues. V was cut by 3 bases and J by 6 bases, with 9 bases left in between. CDR3 sequence: CASSFGQIQPQHF. CDR3 bases: TGTGCCAGCAGCTTCGGACAGATTCAGCCCCAGCATTTT.

This clone was detected a few times. The chain employs TRBV4-3 and TRBJ2-1, with D perhaps TRBD2 (5 bases). CDR3 size: 13 residues. V gave up 0 bases and J gave up 10 bases, with 10 bases separating them. CDR1 is LGHNA and CDR2 is YSLEER in the germline V gene. CDR3 protein: CASSQEGWEEQFF. The CDR3 nucleotides read TGCGCCAGCAGCCAAGAGGGCTGGGAGGAGCAGTTCTTC.

This chain connects TRBV9 to TRBJ2-7, with D perhaps matching TRBD1 (6 bases). This CDR3 region has 14 residues. Germline values: CDR1 SGDLS, CDR2 YYNGEE. The V and J ends lost 0 bases and 4 bases respectively, with 11 bases between them. As DNA, the CDR3 is TGTGCCAGCAGCGTAGGGGACAACCAATACGAGCAGTACTTC. Translated: CASSVGDNQYEQYF.

The chain has TRBV9 and TRBJ2-1, with 10 bases fitting TRBD2. The CDR3 spans 17 residues. Trimming took 3 bases from V and 4 from J; bases not matched to a gene: 10. The V gene's germline CDR1 is SGDLS and CDR2 YYNGEE. This chain's CDR3 is CASSAASGGIDYNEQFF. CDR3 nucleotide sequence: TGTGCCAGCAGCGCGGCTAGCGGGGGAATCGATTACAATGAGCAGTTCTTC.

This rearrangement joins TRBV6-5 to TRBJ2-1; D call uncertain. V lost 2 bases and J lost 0, with 8 bases in between. The CDR3 sequence is 15 residues long. Germline V lookup: CDR1 MNHEY, CDR2 SVGAGI. CDR3 DNA: TGTGCCAGCAGTTACCACCTAAGCTCCTACAATGAGCAGTTCTTC. Protein: CASSYHLSSYNEQFF.

The chain has TRBV6-4 and TRBJ2-2, with D maybe TRBD2 (6 bases). V lost 7 bases and J 6 bases, leaving 18 bases between the germline ends. Germline CDR1 is MRHNA and CDR2 is SNTAGT. This CDR3 has 15 residues. The CDR3 DNA sequence: TGTGCCAGCAAGCCGGAGGGAGGAATACCCGGGGAGCTGTTTTTT. It encodes CASKPEGGIPGELFF.

The genes are TRBV7-3 and TRBJ2-3, with TRBD1 matching over 12 bases. The V gene's germline CDR1 is SGHTA and CDR2 FQGTGA. The CDR3 extends over 16 amino acids. Germline trimming cut 0 bases from V and 5 bases from J; bases unmatched to any gene: 3. The CDR3 loop is CASSLTGTGGEDTQYF. The CDR3 DNA reads as TGTGCCAGCAGCTTAACAGGGACAGGGGGCGAAGATACGCAGTATTTT.

V gene TRBV5-6 combines with J gene TRBJ1-1; D is unclear. CDR1 and CDR2 (germline): SGHDT, YYEEEE. V dropped 0 bases and J dropped 8 bases, with 11 bases sitting between them. CDR3 size: 13 residues. The CDR3 protein is CASSLGGGREAFF. DNA of the CDR3: TGTGCCAGCAGCTTGGGTGGCGGTCGGGAAGCTTTCTTT. Full variable domain (rest looked up from reference TRBV5-6 and TRBJ1-1): DAGVTQSPTHLIKTRGQQVTLRCSPKSGHDTVSWYQQALGQGPQFIFQYYEEEERQRGNFPDRFSGHQFPNYSSELNVNALLLGDSALYLCASSLGGGREAFFGQGTRLTVV.

V gene TRBV5-6 combines with J gene TRBJ1-6; tentatively, D is TRBD1 (5 bases). The germline V gene has CDR1 SGHDT and CDR2 YYEEEE. V shed 4 bases and J shed 7 bases, with 18 bases lying between them. This CDR3 comprises 16 residues. DNA for the CDR3: TGTGCCAGCAGCCCAGGACAAGGAGATTCCAATTCACCCCTCCACTTT. It translates to CASSPGQGDSNSPLHF.

The chain couples TRBV6-5 to TRBJ2-7; 11 nucleotides align to TRBD1. V gave up 2 bases and J gave up 4 bases; unmatched junction bases: 7. CDR1 and CDR2 from the germline V gene are MNHEY and SVGAGI. This CDR3 region has 16 residues. CDR3 nucleotides: TGTGCCAGCAGTTACCCGGGGACAGGGGGTAATTACGAGCAGTACTTC. It translates to CASSYPGTGGNYEQYF.

V gene TRBV11-2 combines with J gene TRBJ2-1; possible D gene TRBD2, 6 bases. Germline loops: CDR1 SGHAT, CDR2 FQNNGV. Trimming took off 5 bases at V and 4 bases at J, with 15 bases between the two ends. This CDR3 spans 15 amino acids. For the CDR3, the DNA is TGTGCCAGCAGCACCCTAGCGAAAGCTTACAATGAGCAGTTCTTC. It encodes CASSTLAKAYNEQFF.

The chain is built from TRBV5-1 and TRBJ1-6; D remains ambiguous. Germline V gene lookup returns CDR1 SGHRS and CDR2 YFSETQ. Trimming shortened V by 3 bases and J by 7 bases, and 14 bases separated the two germline ends. This CDR3 region has 15 residues. Written as DNA, the CDR3 is TGCGCCAGCAGCTCCCAGGAAGGAGGGAATTCACCCCTCCACTTT. This codes for CASSSQEGGNSPLHF.

The chain has TRBV11-2 and TRBJ2-1; TRBD2 matches at 8 bases. V dropped 0 bases and J dropped 5; count of bases not matched to a gene: 3. The CDR3 covers 15 residues. CDR1 SGHAT and CDR2 FQNNGV come from the germline V gene. For the CDR3, the DNA is TGTGCCAGCAGCTTAGAAGCGGGAGACCACAATGAGCAGTTCTTC. This codes for CASSLEAGDHNEQFF.

The chain uses TRBV5-4 and TRBJ1-1; possibly TRBD1 for D (6 bases). The germline V gene has CDR1 SGHNT and CDR2 YYREEE (reference sequence). The length of the CDR3 is 12 residues. V lost 4 bases to trimming and J lost 6 bases, with 10 bases between them. The CDR3 bases are TGTGCCAGCAGCCACAGGGATGCTGAAGCTTTCTTT. It codes for CASSHRDAEAFF. The whole variable domain, remainder taken from reference TRBV5-4 and TRBJ1-1, is ETGVTQSPTHLIKTRGQQVTLRCSSQSGHNTVSWYQQALGQGPQFIFQYYREEENGRGNFPPRFSGLQFPNYSSELNVNALELDDSALYLCASSHRDAEAFFGQGTRLTVV.

This rearrangement joins TRBV2 to TRBJ2-3; 7 bases match TRBD2. Germline CDR1 is SNHLY and CDR2 is FYNNEI. Unmatched junction bases numbered 7, after V lost 4 bases and J lost 6 bases. This CDR3 has 14 residues. CDR3 residues: CASSGLAIADTQYF. The CDR3 region has the DNA TGTGCCAGCAGTGGACTAGCAATAGCGGATACGCAGTATTTT.